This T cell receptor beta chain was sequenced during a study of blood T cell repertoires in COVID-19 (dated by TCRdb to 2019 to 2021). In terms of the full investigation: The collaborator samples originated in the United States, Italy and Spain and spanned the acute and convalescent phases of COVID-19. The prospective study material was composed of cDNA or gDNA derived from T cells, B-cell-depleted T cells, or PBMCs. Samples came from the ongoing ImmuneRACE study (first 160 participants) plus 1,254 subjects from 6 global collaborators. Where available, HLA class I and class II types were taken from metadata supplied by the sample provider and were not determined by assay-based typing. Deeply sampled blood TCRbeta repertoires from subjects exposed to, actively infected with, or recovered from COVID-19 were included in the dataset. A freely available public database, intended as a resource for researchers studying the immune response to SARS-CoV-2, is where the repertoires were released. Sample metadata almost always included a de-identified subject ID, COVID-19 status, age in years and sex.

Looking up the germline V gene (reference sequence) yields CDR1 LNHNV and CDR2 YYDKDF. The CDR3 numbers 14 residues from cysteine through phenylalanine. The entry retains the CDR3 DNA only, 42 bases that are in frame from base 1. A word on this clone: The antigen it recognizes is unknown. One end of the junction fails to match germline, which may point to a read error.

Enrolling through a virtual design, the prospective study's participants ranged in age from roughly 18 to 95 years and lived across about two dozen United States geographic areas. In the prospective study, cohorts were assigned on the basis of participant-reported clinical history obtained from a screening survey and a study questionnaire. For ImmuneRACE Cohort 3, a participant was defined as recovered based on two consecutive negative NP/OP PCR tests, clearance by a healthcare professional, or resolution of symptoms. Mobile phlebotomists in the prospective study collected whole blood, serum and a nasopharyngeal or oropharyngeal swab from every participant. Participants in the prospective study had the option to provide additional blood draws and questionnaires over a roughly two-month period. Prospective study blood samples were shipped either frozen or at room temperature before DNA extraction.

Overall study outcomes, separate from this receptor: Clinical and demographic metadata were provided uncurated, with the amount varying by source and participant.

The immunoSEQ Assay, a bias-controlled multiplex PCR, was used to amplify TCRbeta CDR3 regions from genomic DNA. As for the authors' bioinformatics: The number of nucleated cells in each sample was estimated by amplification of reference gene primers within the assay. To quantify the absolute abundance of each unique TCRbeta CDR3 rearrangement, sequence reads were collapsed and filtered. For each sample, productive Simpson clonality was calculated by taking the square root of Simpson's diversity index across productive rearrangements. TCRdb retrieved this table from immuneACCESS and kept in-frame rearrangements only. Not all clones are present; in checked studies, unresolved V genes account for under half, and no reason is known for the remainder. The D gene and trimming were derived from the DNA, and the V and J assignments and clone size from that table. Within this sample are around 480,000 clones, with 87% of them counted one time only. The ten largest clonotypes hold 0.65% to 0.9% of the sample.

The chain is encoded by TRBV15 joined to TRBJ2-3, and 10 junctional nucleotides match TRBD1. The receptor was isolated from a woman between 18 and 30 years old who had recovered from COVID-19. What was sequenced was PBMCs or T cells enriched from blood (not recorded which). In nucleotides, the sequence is TGTGCCACCAGCGCCCGACAGGGGGCAGACACGCAGTATTTT. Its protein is CATSARQGADTQYF. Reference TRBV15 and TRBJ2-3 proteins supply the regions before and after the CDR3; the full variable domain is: DAMVIQNPRYQVTQFGKPVTLSCSQTLNHNVMYWYQQKSSQAPKLLFHYYDKDFNNEADTPDNFQSRRPNTSFCFLDIRSPGLGDTAMYLCATSARQGADTQYFGPGTRLTVL.